The clone carrying this TCR beta chain was seen a few times. The antigen is not known. The sample belongs to a study of beta chain features in type 1 diabetes. The study, taken as a whole, reports: Whether HLA type affects TCRB rearrangement stayed undetermined in the present work. Type 1 diabetes patients had TCRB CDR3s that were shorter (moderately but significantly so) in all four CD4+ subsets.

The V gene's germline CDR1 is SQVTM and CDR2 ANQGSEA. J gave up 1 base and V 6 bases, and 5 bases lay outside the gene matches. The CDR3 covers 15 residues. Expressed TCRB transcripts got sequenced, as all isolated RNA was reverse transcribed. The average read count of naive, central memory and regulatory T cell samples was about 3.57 million. The method was immunoSEQ multiplex PCR; TCRdb's version includes in-frame clones alone and lacks a portion of them. Seen here are about 660,000 clones, over 11% observed once, and the top ten hold nearly 0.04%. CD45RO/CCR7/CD25/CD127/CD95/CD27 separated CD4+ naive, central memory, regulatory and stem cell-like memory cells by sorting.

The sample was naive CD4+ T cells from blood. The origin of this receptor is a man between 18 and 29 years old with type 1 diabetes. The chain joins TRBV29-1 to TRBJ2-2; TRBD2 matches at 10 bases. This CDR3 reads CSVSLAGGNTGELFF. The CDR3 DNA follows: TGCAGCGTCTCCTTAGCGGGAGGGAACACCGGGGAGCTGTTTTTT.